The text below deals with one TCR beta chain. This clonotype appeared a few times. There is no known antigen for this receptor. The record has no base qualities; no much larger clone is one base away. This record belongs to a study of T-cell reconstitution after alpha-beta-depleted transplantation in children (dated by TCRdb to 2015 to 2016). About the study as a whole: Using TCR repertoire profiling, the study quantitatively followed how T-cell immune reconstitution unfolded in children after TCRalphabeta/CD19-depleted allogeneic hematopoietic cell transplantation.

Libraries were prepared through PCR. The instrument was an Illumina HiSeq 2500. Molecular barcoding was employed in the preparation of TCR libraries, with unique molecular identifiers being used to normalize TCRbeta repertoire quantification. Starting from the raw public reads, TCRdb applied fastp trimming at Q25, assembled clones with MiXCR and retained in-frame beta chains. For every CDR3 protein sequence, its rows merge into one entry that carries the most common genes and DNA. The sample includes under 450,000 distinct CDR3 sequences, with 10% to 15% observed a single time. The ten largest clonotypes hold 3.5% to 4.5% of the sample. V is pared back by 3 bases and J by 0 bases, with 8 bases lying between the germline termini. Measured from the cysteine to the phenylalanine, the CDR3 is 13 residues long. Only the CDR3 region is kept as DNA, spanning 39 bases read in frame from base 1. Per the germline V gene (reference sequence), DFQATT is the CDR1 and SNEGSKA is the CDR2.

The sequenced sample was PBMCs, obtained from the stem cell graft. The rearranged segments are TRBV20-1 and TRBJ1-2; possibly the D gene is TRBD1, per 6 matching bases. This clonotype was obtained from a human donor who donated a stem cell graft to a child with Fanconi anemia. The DNA is as follows: TGCAGTGCTAGGGGGACACCTAACTATGGCTACACCTTC. It translates to CSARGTPNYGYTF.